This TCR beta chain was sequenced in a study of blood T cells in healthy people across ages. The authors ran a second PCR of about 6 to 11 cycles using a sample-barcoded 5' primer and a J-beta primer mix. MiXCR, applied by TCRdb to the 5' RACE reads, yields one record per CDR3 protein. Among approximately 770,000 distinct CDR3 sequences listed, 58% were seen once. Deletions cut 6 bases from V and 3 bases from J, with 9 bases between. The germline gives CDR1 DFQATT, CDR2 SNEGSKA (reference sequence). The CDR3 spans 11 residues. V and J are TRBV20-1 and TRBJ2-7; no definite D call. Sequenced sample: blood. The sequence came from a man under 40 in good health. The CDR3 is CSAKLNYEQYF. Written as DNA, the CDR3 is TGCAGTGCAAAGTTAAACTACGAGCAGTACTTC.